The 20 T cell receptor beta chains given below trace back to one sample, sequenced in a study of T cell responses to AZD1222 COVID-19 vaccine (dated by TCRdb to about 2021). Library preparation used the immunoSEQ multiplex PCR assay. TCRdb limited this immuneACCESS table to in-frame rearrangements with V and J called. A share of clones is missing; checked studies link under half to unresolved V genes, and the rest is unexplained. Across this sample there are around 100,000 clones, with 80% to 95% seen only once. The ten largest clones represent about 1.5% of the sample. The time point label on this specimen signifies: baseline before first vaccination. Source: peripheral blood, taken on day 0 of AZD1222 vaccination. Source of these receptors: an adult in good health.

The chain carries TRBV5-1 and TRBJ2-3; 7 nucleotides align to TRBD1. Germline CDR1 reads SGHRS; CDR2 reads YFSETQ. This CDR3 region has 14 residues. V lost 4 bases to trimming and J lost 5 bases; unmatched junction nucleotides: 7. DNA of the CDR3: TGCGCCAGCAGCCCATTTACAGGGGTAGATACGCAGTATTTT. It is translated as CASSPFTGVDTQYF. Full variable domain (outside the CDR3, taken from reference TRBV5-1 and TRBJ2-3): KAGVTQTPRYLIKTRGQQVTLSCSPISGHRSVSWYQQTPGQGLQFLFEYFSETQRNKGNFPGRFSGRQFSNSRSEMNVSTLELGDSALYLCASSPFTGVDTQYFGPGTRLTVL.

The CDR3 DNA reads as TGTGCCAGCTCACTAGCGGGAGAAATGAACACCGGGGAGCTGTTTTTT. It yields the protein CASSLAGEMNTGELFF. V gene TRBV18 combines with J gene TRBJ2-2; 9 bases map to TRBD2. There are 16 residues in the CDR3. The V segment lost 4 bases and the J segment 1 base; nucleotides outside the gene matches: 4. Looked up from germline, CDR1 is KGHSH and CDR2 is LQKENI.

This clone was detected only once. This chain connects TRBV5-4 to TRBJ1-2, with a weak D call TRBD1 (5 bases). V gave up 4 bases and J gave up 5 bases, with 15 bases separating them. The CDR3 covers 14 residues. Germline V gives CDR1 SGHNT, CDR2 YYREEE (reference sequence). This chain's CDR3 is CASSQGTAEYGYTF. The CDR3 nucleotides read TGTGCCAGCAGCCAAGGGACGGCGGAGTATGGCTACACCTTC.

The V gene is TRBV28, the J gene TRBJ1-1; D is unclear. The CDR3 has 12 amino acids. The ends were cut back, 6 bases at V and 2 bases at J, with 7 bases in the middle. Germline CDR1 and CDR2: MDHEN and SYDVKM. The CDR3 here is CASSQINTEAFF. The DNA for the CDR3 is TGTGCCAGCAGCCAAATAAACACTGAAGCTTTCTTT.

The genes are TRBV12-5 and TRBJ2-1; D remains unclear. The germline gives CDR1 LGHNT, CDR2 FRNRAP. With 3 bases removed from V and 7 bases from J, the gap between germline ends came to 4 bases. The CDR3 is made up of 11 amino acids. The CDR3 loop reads CASGFPNEQFF. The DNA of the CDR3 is TGTGCTAGTGGTTTCCCGAATGAGCAGTTCTTC.

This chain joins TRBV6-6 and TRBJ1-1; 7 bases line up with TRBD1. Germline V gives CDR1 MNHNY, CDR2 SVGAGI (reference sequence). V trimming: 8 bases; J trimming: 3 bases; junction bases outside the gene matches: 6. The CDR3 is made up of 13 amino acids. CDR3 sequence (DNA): TGTGCCAGCTCGACAGGGCCTTACACTGAAGCTTTCTTT. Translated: CASSTGPYTEAFF.

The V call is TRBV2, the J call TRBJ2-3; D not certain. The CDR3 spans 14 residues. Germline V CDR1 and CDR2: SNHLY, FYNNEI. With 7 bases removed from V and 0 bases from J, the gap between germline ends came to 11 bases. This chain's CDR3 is CASTEEASTDTQYF. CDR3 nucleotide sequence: TGTGCCAGCACCGAGGAAGCGAGCACAGATACGCAGTATTTT. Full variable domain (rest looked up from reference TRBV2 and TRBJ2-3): EPEVTQTPSHQVTQMGQEVILRCVPISNHLYFYWYRQILGQKVEFLVSFYNNEISEKSEIFDDQFSVERPDGSNFTLKIRSTKLEDSAMYFCASTEEASTDTQYFGPGTRLTVL.

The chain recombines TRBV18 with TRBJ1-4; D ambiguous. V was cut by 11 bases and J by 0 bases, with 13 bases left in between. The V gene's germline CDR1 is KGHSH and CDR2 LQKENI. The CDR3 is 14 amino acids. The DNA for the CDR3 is TGTGCCTCCGCCCGAGCAGCAACTAATGAAAAACTGTTTTTT. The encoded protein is CASARAATNEKLFF.

The CDR3 DNA reads as TGTGCCAGCAGCCGATCACTAGCGGGCAATGAGCAGTTCTTC. Protein product: CASSRSLAGNEQFF. The chain is built from TRBV11-1 and TRBJ2-1; 9 bases are a match to TRBD2. The CDR3 is 14 residues long. Germline lookup yields CDR1 SGHAT and CDR2 FQDESV (reference sequence). The trim removed 5 bases at V and 6 bases at J, leaving 5 bases unmatched.

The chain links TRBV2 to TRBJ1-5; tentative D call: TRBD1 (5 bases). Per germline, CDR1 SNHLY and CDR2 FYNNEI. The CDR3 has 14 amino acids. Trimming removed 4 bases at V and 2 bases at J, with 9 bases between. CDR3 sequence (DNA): TGTGCCAGCAGTGGGGGGGAGCGCAATCAGCCCCAGCATTTT. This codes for CASSGGERNQPQHF.

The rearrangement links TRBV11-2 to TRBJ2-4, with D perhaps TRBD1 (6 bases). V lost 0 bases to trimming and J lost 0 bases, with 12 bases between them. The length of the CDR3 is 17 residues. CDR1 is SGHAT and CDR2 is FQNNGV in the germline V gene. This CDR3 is CASSLDLDSLAKNIQYF. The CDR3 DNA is TGTGCCAGCAGCTTAGACCTGGACAGCCTAGCCAAAAACATTCAGTACTTC.

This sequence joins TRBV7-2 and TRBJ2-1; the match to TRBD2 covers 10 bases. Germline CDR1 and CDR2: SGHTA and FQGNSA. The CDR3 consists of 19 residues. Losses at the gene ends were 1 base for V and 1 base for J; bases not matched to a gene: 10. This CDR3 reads CASSLDLTSGTLSYNEQFF. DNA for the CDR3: TGTGCCAGCAGCTTAGATCTTACTAGCGGGACCCTTTCCTACAATGAGCAGTTCTTC.

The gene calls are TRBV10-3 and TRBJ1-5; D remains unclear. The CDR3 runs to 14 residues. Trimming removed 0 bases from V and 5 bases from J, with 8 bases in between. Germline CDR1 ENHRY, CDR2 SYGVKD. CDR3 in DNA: TGTGCCATCAGTGAGTCGAATAGGTATCAGCCCCAGCATTTT. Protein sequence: CAISESNRYQPQHF.

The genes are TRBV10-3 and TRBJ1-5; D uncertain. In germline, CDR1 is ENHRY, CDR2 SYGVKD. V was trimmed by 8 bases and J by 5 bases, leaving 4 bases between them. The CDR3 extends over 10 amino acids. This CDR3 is CAIGYQPQHF. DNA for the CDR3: TGTGCCATCGGGTATCAGCCCCAGCATTTT.

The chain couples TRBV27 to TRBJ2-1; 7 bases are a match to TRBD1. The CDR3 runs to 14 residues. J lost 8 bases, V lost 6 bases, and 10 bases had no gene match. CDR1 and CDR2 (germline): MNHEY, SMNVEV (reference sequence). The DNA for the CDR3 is TGTGCCAGCAGCTCCAGGGGGATTCGACATGAGCAGTTCTTC. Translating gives CASSSRGIRHEQFF.

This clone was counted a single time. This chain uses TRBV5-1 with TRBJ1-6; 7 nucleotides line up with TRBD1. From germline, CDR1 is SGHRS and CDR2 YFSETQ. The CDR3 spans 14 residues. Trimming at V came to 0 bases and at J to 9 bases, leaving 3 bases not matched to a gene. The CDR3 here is CASSLGQGGSPLHF. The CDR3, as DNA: TGCGCCAGCAGCTTGGGACAGGGAGGTTCACCCCTCCACTTT.

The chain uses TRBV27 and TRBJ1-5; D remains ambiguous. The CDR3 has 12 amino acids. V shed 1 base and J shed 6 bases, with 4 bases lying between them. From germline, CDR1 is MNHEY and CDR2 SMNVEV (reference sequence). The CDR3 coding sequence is TGTGCCAGCAGTTTATATGGTCAGCCCCAGCATTTT. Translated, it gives CASSLYGQPQHF.

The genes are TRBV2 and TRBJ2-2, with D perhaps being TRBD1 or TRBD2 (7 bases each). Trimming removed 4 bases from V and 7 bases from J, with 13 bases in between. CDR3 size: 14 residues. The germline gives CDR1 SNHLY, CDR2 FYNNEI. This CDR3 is CASSASGGGGELFF. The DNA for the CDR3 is TGTGCCAGCAGTGCTTCAGGGGGGGGCGGGGAGCTGTTTTTT. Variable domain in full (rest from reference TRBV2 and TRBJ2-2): EPEVTQTPSHQVTQMGQEVILRCVPISNHLYFYWYRQILGQKVEFLVSFYNNEISEKSEIFDDQFSVERPDGSNFTLKIRSTKLEDSAMYFCASSASGGGGELFFGEGSRLTVL.

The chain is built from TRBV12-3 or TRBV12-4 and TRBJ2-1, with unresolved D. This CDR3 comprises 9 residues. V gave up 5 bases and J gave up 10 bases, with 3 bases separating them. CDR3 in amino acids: CASSPEQFF. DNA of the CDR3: TGTGCCAGCAGTCCGGAGCAGTTCTTC.

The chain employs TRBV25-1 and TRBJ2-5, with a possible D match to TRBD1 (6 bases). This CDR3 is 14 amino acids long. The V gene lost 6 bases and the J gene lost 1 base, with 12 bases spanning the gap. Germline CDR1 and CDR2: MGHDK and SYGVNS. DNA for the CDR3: TGTGCCAGCAGACCCACAGGGTTCCAAGAGACCCAGTACTTC. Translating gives CASRPTGFQETQYF.